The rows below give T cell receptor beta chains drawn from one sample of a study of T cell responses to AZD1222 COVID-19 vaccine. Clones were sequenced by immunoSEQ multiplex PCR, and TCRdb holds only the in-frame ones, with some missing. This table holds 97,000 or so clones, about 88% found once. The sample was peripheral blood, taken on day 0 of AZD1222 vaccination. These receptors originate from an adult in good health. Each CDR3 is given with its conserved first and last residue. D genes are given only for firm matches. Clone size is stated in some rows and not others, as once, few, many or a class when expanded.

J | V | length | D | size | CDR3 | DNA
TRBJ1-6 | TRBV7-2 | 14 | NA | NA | CASSLNRSQSPLHF | TGTGCCAGCAGCTTAAACAGGAGTCAATCACCCCTCCACTTT
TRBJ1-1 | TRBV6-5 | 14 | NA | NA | CASRNRDGIPEAFF | TGTGCCAGCAGGAACAGGGATGGGATACCTGAAGCTTTCTTT
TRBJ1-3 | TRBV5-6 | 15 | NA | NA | CASSLNFYSGNTIYF | TGTGCCAGCAGCTTGAACTTTTACTCTGGAAACACCATATATTTT
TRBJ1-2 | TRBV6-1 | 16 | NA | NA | CASSVFLGGLGYGYTF | TGTGCCAGCAGTGTTTTTCTTGGGGGGCTGGGCTATGGCTACACCTTC
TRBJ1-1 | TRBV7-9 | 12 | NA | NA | CASSPTRPEAFF | TGTGCCAGCAGCCCAACCAGGCCTGAAGCTTTCTTT
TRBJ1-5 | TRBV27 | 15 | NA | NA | CASSRIGADHQPQHF | TGTGCCAGCAGCCGTATTGGGGCTGATCATCAGCCCCAGCATTTT
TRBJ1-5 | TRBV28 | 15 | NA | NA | CASSNVGQSNQPQHF | TGTGCCAGCAGTAACGTAGGACAGAGCAATCAGCCCCAGCATTTT
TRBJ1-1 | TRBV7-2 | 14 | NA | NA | CASSLGSRGTEAFF | TGTGCCAGCAGCTTAGGGTCTCGAGGGACTGAAGCTTTCTTT
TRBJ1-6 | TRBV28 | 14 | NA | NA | CASRSGPVNSPLHF | TGTGCCAGCAGATCGGGGCCAGTAAATTCACCCCTCCACTTT
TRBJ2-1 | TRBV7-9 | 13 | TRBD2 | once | CASSLTSGRDQFF | TGTGCCAGCAGCTTAACTAGCGGGAGAGATCAGTTCTTC
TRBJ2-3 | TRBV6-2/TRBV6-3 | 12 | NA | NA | CASSGPGHTQYF | TGTGCCAGCAGTGGGCCGGGACATACGCAGTATTTT
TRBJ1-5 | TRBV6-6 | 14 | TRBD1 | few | CASRGNRGNQPQHF | TGTGCCAGCAGAGGTAACAGGGGAAATCAGCCCCAGCATTTT
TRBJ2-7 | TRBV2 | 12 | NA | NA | CASSYTSYEQYF | TGTGCCAGCAGTTACACTAGCTACGAGCAGTACTTC
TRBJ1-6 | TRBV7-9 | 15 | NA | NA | CASSPMGFSHSPLHF | TGTGCCAGCAGCCCAATGGGGTTCTCACATTCACCCCTCCACTTT
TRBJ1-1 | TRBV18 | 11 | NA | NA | CASSPKREAFF | TGTGCCAGCTCACCAAAGAGGGAAGCTTTCTTT
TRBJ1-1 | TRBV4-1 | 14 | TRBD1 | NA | CASSLDRGNTEAFF | TGCGCCAGCAGCCTGGACAGGGGGAACACTGAAGCTTTCTTT
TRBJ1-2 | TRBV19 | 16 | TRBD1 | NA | CASSDGQGALHYGYTF | TGTGCCAGTAGTGACGGACAGGGGGCGTTGCATTATGGCTACACCTTC
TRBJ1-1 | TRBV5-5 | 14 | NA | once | CASSLGPQGTEAFF | TGTGCCAGCAGCTTGGGCCCCCAGGGCACTGAAGCTTTCTTT
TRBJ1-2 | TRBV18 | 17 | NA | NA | CASSPTPPGGAGYGYTF | TGTGCCAGCTCACCTACCCCCCCAGGAGGGGCCGGCTATGGCTACACCTTC
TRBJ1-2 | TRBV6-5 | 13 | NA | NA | CASTEGRIYGYTF | TGTGCCAGCACCGAAGGGAGAATCTATGGCTACACCTTC
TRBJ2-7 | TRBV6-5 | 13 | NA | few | CASSLTPWNEQYF | TGTGCCAGCAGTTTGACCCCCTGGAACGAGCAGTACTTC
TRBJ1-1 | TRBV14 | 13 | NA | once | CASSPGKNTEAFF | TGTGCCAGCAGCCCAGGGAAGAACACTGAAGCTTTCTTT
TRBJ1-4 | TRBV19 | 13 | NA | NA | CASSIAFREKLFF | TGTGCCAGTAGTATAGCGTTTAGGGAAAAACTGTTTTTT
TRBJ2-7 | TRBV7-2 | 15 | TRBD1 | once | CASSHQAGGVYEQYF | TGTGCCAGCAGCCACCAGGCAGGGGGTGTCTACGAGCAGTACTTC
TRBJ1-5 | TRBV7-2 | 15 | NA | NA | CASSLVGADNQPQHF | TGTGCCAGCAGCTTAGTAGGGGCGGACAATCAGCCCCAGCATTTT
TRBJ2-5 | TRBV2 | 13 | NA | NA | CASSRTRQETQYF | TGTGCCAGCTCCCGGACTCGACAAGAGACCCAGTACTTC
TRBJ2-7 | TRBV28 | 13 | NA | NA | CASTLGVGYEQYF | TGTGCCAGCACCCTCGGGGTTGGTTACGAGCAGTACTTC
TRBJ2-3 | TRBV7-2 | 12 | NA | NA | CASSFSADTQYF | TGTGCCAGCAGCTTCTCTGCAGATACGCAGTATTTT
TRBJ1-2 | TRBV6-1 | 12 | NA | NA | CASSEFRLGYTF | TGTGCCAGCAGTGAGTTCCGTCTTGGCTACACCTTC
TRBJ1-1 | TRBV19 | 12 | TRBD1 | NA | CASSRTGTGTFF | TGTGCCAGTAGTAGGACCGGGACAGGGACTTTCTTT
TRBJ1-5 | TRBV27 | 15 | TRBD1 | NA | CASRRGDRPRQPQHF | TGTGCCAGCAGACGAGGGGACAGGCCCAGACAGCCCCAGCATTTT
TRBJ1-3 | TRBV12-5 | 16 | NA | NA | CASGLVLSRSGNTIYF | TGTGCTAGTGGTTTGGTGCTGAGCCGCTCTGGAAACACCATATATTTT
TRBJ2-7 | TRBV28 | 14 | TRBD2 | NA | CASSTPGGIYEQYF | TGTGCCAGCAGTACCCCGGGGGGGATCTACGAGCAGTACTTC
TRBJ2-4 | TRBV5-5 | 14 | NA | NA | CASSLGGRWDIQYF | TGTGCCAGCAGCTTGGGGGGCAGATGGGACATTCAGTACTTC
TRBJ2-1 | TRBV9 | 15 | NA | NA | CASSVEGDSYNEQFF | TGTGCCAGCAGCGTAGAGGGTGATTCGTACAATGAGCAGTTCTTC
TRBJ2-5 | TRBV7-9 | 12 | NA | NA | CASNEIQETQYF | TGTGCCAGCAATGAAATCCAAGAGACCCAGTACTTC
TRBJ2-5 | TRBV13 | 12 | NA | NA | CASSADEETQYF | TGTGCCAGCAGCGCCGATGAAGAGACCCAGTACTTC
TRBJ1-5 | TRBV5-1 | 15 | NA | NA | CASSLQGTSNQPQHF | TGCGCCAGCAGCTTGCAGGGGACCAGCAATCAGCCCCAGCATTTT
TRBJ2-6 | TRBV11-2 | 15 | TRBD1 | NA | CASSPGQGGANVLTF | TGTGCCAGCAGCCCCGGACAGGGTGGGGCCAACGTCCTGACTTTC
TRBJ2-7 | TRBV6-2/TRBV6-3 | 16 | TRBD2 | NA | CASSYSAAGGPYEQYF | TGTGCCAGCAGTTACTCGGCAGCGGGGGGTCCCTACGAGCAGTACTTC
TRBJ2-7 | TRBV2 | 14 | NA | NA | CASSETGESYEQYF | TGTGCCAGCAGTGAAACAGGAGAATCTTACGAGCAGTACTTC
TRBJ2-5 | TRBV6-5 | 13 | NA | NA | CASSNRPGETQYF | TGTGCCAGCAGCAATAGACCTGGGGAGACCCAGTACTTC
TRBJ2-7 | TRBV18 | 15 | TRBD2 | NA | CASSSGLAGSYEQYF | TGTGCCAGCTCATCGGGACTAGCGGGATCCTACGAGCAGTACTTC
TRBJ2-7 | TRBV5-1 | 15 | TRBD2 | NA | CASRGERGVSYEQYF | TGCGCCAGCAGAGGGGAGCGGGGGGTCTCCTACGAGCAGTACTTC
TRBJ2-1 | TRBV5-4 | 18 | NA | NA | CASSLGGRGLSSYNEQFF | TGTGCCAGCAGCTTGGGCGGAAGGGGTCTGAGCTCCTACAATGAGCAGTTCTTC
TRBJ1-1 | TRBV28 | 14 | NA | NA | CASSLAGVNTEAFF | TGTGCCAGCAGTCTTGCGGGAGTGAACACTGAAGCTTTCTTT
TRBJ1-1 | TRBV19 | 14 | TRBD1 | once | CASSAMGTGKEAFF | TGTGCCAGTAGTGCCATGGGGACAGGAAAAGAAGCTTTCTTT
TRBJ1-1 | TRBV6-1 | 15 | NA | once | CASSDGRSWNTEAFF | TGTGCCAGCAGTGACGGGAGGAGTTGGAACACTGAAGCTTTCTTT
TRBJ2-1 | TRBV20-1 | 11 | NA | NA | CSAVTYNEQFF | TGCAGTGCCGTGACTTACAATGAGCAGTTCTTC
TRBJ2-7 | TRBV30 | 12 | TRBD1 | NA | CACDRESVEQYF | TGTGCCTGCGACAGGGAATCGGTCGAGCAGTACTTC
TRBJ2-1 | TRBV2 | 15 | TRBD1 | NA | CASSETGGNYNEQFF | TGTGCCAGCAGCGAAACAGGGGGTAACTACAATGAGCAGTTCTTC
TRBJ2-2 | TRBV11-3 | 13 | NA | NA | CASSPQVAGELFF | TGTGCCAGCAGCCCCCAGGTGGCCGGGGAGCTGTTTTTT
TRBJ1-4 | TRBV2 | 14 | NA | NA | CASLKGEINEKLFF | TGTGCCAGCCTGAAAGGGGAAATTAATGAAAAACTGTTTTTT
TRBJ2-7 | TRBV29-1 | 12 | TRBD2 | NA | CSVTRGAYEQYF | TGCAGCGTTACTCGGGGGGCCTACGAGCAGTACTTC
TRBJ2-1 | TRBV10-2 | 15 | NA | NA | CASSLNWDGYNEQFF | TGCGCCAGCAGTCTTAACTGGGACGGATACAATGAGCAGTTCTTC
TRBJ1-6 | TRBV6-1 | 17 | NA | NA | CASSEETDSSYNSPLHF | TGTGCCAGCAGTGAAGAGACGGACAGTTCCTATAATTCACCCCTCCACTTT
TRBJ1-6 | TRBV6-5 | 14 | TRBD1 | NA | CASSPDRVESPLHF | TGTGCCAGCAGCCCGGACAGGGTAGAGTCACCCCTCCACTTT
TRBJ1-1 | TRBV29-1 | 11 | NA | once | CSVIPRTEAFF | TGCAGCGTTATACCCCGCACTGAAGCTTTCTTT
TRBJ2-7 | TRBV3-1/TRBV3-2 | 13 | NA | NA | CASSQEYPTSRYF | TGTGCCAGCAGCCAAGAGTACCCCACCAGTCGGTACTTC
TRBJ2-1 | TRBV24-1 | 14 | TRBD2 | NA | CATSEQTSGEPRFF | TGTGCCACCAGTGAGCAGACTAGCGGGGAGCCTCGGTTCTTC